This T cell receptor beta chain was sequenced in a study of blood T cell repertoires in COVID-19. Study-wide context: Samples taken during acute and convalescent COVID-19 were collected in the United States, Italy and Spain. The analysed material was cDNA or gDNA that came from T cells, B-cell-depleted T cells, or PBMCs.

In the source study's methods: Reference gene primer amplification yielded estimated nucleated cell counts. The repertoire was sequenced with immunoSEQ multiplex PCR; TCRdb's copy has only in-frame clones and lacks some. The V and J calls and clone size come from that table; D and trimming were worked out from the DNA. Of about 96,000 clones in the sample, approximately 88% are singletons; the top ten hold 17%. The germline V and J ends were trimmed by 0 bases and 6 bases, with 11 bases remaining between them. In germline, CDR1 is SGHTA, CDR2 FQGNSA. The CDR3 is 14 residues long. This clone was seen just once.

This sequence was found in a woman in her sixties with acute or convalescent COVID-19. Material: peripheral blood. V gene TRBV7-2 combines with J gene TRBJ2-5; tentative D call: TRBD1 (5 bases). CDR3 protein: CASSLADTYQTQYF. In DNA form, the CDR3 reads TGTGCCAGCAGCTTAGCGGACACTTATCAGACCCAGTACTTC.